One TCR beta chain is described in this entry. The data belong to a study of blood T cell repertoires in COVID-19. On the study more broadly: PBMCs, B-cell-depleted T cells, or T cells were the source of the cDNA or gDNA that made up the material.

In the original workflow: Reference gene primers were amplified, and this amplification served to estimate nucleated cell counts. This table comes from immunoSEQ multiplex PCR, and its TCRdb copy is limited to in-frame clones, with some not included. D and trimming come from the DNA, and the V and J calls and clone size come from that table. The table has around 100,000 clones, roughly 71% seen once. Germline assignment: CDR1 MNHEY and CDR2 SVGAGI. CDR3 size: 16 residues. Deletions cut 0 bases from V and 4 bases from J, with 15 bases between. The material sequenced was peripheral blood. This receptor was obtained from a man at least 80 years old with acute or convalescent COVID-19. This rearrangement joins TRBV6-5 to TRBJ1-1, with a weak D call TRBD1 (6 bases). CDR3 DNA: TGTGCCAGCAGTTACTCCCCGGGGGGCAGAGGCACTGAAGCTTTCTTT. This codes for CASSYSPGGRGTEAFF.